This T cell receptor beta chain was identified during a study of tumor and adjacent non-tumor tissue in lung cancer. This CDR3 spans 18 amino acids. V lost 5 bases, J lost 3 bases, and 15 bases stayed unmatched. CDR1 SNHLY and CDR2 FYNNEI come from the germline V gene. The template was RNA from unsorted bulk tissue. Donors were chemotherapy-naive, newly diagnosed lung cancer surgical patients in China, August–late 2014. TCRbeta libraries were built with three rounds of nested PCR, modified from ARM-PCR. TCRdb re-called the multiplex PCR reads with MiXCR, one entry per CDR3 protein. The sample contains some 99,000 distinct CDR3 sequences, roughly 75% of which appear only once.

The V gene is TRBV2, the J gene TRBJ2-3, with 9 bases aligning to TRBD2. The specimen was lung tumor tissue. This receptor was obtained from a woman aged 55-69 years with non-small cell lung cancer. For the CDR3, the DNA is TGTGCCAGCAGTACCAGGACTAGCGAGGGCTCCAGTACAGATACGCAGTATTTT. Its translation is CASSTRTSEGSSTDTQYF.